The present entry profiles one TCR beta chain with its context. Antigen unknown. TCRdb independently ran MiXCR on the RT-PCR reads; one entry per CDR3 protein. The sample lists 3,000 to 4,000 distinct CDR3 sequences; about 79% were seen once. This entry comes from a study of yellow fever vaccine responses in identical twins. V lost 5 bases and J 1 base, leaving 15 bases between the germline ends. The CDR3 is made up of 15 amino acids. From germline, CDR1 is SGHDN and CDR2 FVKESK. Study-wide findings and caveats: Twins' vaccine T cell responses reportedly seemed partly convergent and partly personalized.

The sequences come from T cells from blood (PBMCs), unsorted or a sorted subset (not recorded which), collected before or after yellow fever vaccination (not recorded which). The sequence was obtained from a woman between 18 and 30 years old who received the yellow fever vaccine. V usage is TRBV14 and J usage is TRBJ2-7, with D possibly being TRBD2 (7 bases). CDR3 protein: CASSTRGARSYEQYF. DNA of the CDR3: TGTGCCAGCAGCACACGGGGGGCCCGGTCCTACGAGCAGTACTTC.